This T cell receptor beta chain comes out of a study of blood T cell repertoires in COVID-19. About the research overall: Acute-phase and convalescent COVID-19 samples originated in the United States, Italy and Spain.

CDR1 is SQVTM and CDR2 is ANQGSEA in the germline V gene. V was clipped by 3 bases and J by 4 bases, with 9 bases between them. CDR3 length equals 12 residues. Sequencing used immunoSEQ multiplex PCR; TCRdb keeps in-frame clones, though not all of them. The sample has roughly 180,000 clones; approximately 90% are singletons. The gene calls are TRBV29-1 and TRBJ1-1, with D possibly matching TRBD1 (5 bases). Sequencing was performed on PBMCs or T cells enriched from blood (not recorded which). The sequence derives from a woman aged 25-40 years who had recovered from COVID-19. For the CDR3, the DNA is TGCAGCGTTGATACAGGTTCCACTGAAGCTTTCTTT. Translating it yields CSVDTGSTEAFF.